Listed below are T cell receptor beta chains from one sample, sequenced in a study of blood T cell repertoires in COVID-19. Produced via immunoSEQ multiplex PCR; TCRdb's table is partial and in-frame only. The sample carries hundreds of thousands of clones, roughly 87% recorded once. The sequenced sample consisted of PBMCs or T cells enriched from blood (not recorded which). These receptor sequences come from a woman under 30 who had recovered from COVID-19. CDR3s include the opening cysteine and the closing phenylalanine or tryptophan. A D gene is named only where the DNA matches it firmly. Size is omitted from some rows. Given values are once, few, many or a class for expanded clones.

j_gene: TRBJ1-2; v_gene: TRBV6-5; abundance: -; d_gene: TRBD1; CDR3nt: TGTGCCAGCAGTTACCATACGACAGGGTTCTATGGCTACACCTTC; CDR3aa: CASSYHTTGFYGYTF
j_gene: TRBJ2-3; v_gene: TRBV10-3; abundance: -; d_gene: -; CDR3nt: TGTGCCATCAGTGAAACAGCCAGGGAAGATACGCAGTATTTT; CDR3aa: CAISETAREDTQYF
j_gene: TRBJ2-5; v_gene: TRBV15; abundance: once; d_gene: -; CDR3nt: TGTGCCACCAGCAGAGACGGGTTTCCGGAGACCCAGTACTTC; CDR3aa: CATSRDGFPETQYF
j_gene: TRBJ2-3; v_gene: TRBV7-2; abundance: -; d_gene: -; CDR3nt: TGTGCCAGCAGCTTAGATCGAGATACGCAGTATTTT; CDR3aa: CASSLDRDTQYF
j_gene: TRBJ2-3; v_gene: TRBV19; abundance: -; d_gene: TRBD2; CDR3nt: TGTGCCAGTAGTATAGAGGGACTAGCGGGAGGAGATACGCAGTATTTT; CDR3aa: CASSIEGLAGGDTQYF
j_gene: TRBJ2-1; v_gene: TRBV29-1; abundance: -; d_gene: -; CDR3nt: TGCAGCGGACTTGGAGGGCATATGGACAATGAGCAGTTCTTC; CDR3aa: CSGLGGHMDNEQFF
j_gene: TRBJ1-2; v_gene: TRBV27; abundance: -; d_gene: TRBD1; CDR3nt: TGTGCCAGCAGCCCGAGGGGACAGGGGGCGATTCGCTACACCTTC; CDR3aa: CASSPRGQGAIRYTF
j_gene: TRBJ2-5; v_gene: TRBV19; abundance: -; d_gene: -; CDR3nt: TGTGCCAGTAGTATAAGACTGTACCAAGAGACCCAGTACTTC; CDR3aa: CASSIRLYQETQYF
j_gene: TRBJ2-2; v_gene: TRBV7-8; abundance: once; d_gene: -; CDR3nt: TGTGCCAGCAGCATCCCCGGGTGGCTGAGGGGAGGCACCGGGGAGCTGTTTTTT; CDR3aa: CASSIPGWLRGGTGELFF
j_gene: TRBJ2-3; v_gene: TRBV12-3/TRBV12-4; abundance: -; d_gene: -; CDR3nt: TGTGCCAGCAGTTTAGCGCGGCCTTATACGCAGTATTTT; CDR3aa: CASSLARPYTQYF
j_gene: TRBJ1-2; v_gene: TRBV28; abundance: -; d_gene: -; CDR3nt: TGTGCCAGCAGTTTTGGGTGGGGGCAATATGGCTACACCTTC; CDR3aa: CASSFGWGQYGYTF
j_gene: TRBJ1-1; v_gene: TRBV19; abundance: -; d_gene: -; CDR3nt: TGTGCCAGTAGTATTGGTGACAGCTACAACACTGAAGCTTTCTTT; CDR3aa: CASSIGDSYNTEAFF
j_gene: TRBJ1-4; v_gene: TRBV9; abundance: -; d_gene: TRBD1; CDR3nt: TGTGCCAGCAGCGGGGCCGGGACAGGGACTATACTTGGTGAAAAACTGTTTTTT; CDR3aa: CASSGAGTGTILGEKLFF
j_gene: TRBJ1-6; v_gene: TRBV9; abundance: -; d_gene: -; CDR3nt: TGTGCCAGCAGCGTACAACAGGATAATTCACCCCTCCACTTT; CDR3aa: CASSVQQDNSPLHF
j_gene: TRBJ2-7; v_gene: TRBV7-6; abundance: -; d_gene: -; CDR3nt: TGTGCCAGCAGCCCCCGGGGAAACTACGAGCAGTACTTC; CDR3aa: CASSPRGNYEQYF
j_gene: TRBJ1-5; v_gene: TRBV4-2; abundance: -; d_gene: TRBD1; CDR3nt: TGTGCCAGCAGCCACCCCGGGACAGGGGGCGAGCAGCCCCAGCATTTT; CDR3aa: CASSHPGTGGEQPQHF
j_gene: TRBJ2-1; v_gene: TRBV7-2; abundance: once; d_gene: -; CDR3nt: TGTGCCAGCAGCTTAGGGGGCCATCCTACCAATGAGCAGTTCTTC; CDR3aa: CASSLGGHPTNEQFF
j_gene: TRBJ1-1; v_gene: TRBV12-3/TRBV12-4; abundance: -; d_gene: -; CDR3nt: TGTGCCAGCAGTTTAACAGGGAACACTGAAGCTTTCTTT; CDR3aa: CASSLTGNTEAFF
j_gene: TRBJ2-1; v_gene: TRBV7-9; abundance: -; d_gene: -; CDR3nt: TGTGCCAGCAGCCCTACTAGACCCTACAATGAGCAGTTCTTC; CDR3aa: CASSPTRPYNEQFF
j_gene: TRBJ2-1; v_gene: TRBV3-1/TRBV3-2; abundance: -; d_gene: -; CDR3nt: TGTGCCAGCAGCCAGTTAGGGGCGGACAATGAGCAGTTCTTC; CDR3aa: CASSQLGADNEQFF
j_gene: TRBJ1-6; v_gene: TRBV7-2; abundance: -; d_gene: -; CDR3nt: TGTGCCAGCAGCTTGGGGCAGTTCTATTCACCCCTCCACTTT; CDR3aa: CASSLGQFYSPLHF
j_gene: TRBJ2-3; v_gene: TRBV9; abundance: -; d_gene: -; CDR3nt: TGTGCCAGCAGCGACCCGAATTGGAGGGATACGCAGTATTTT; CDR3aa: CASSDPNWRDTQYF
j_gene: TRBJ1-2; v_gene: TRBV28; abundance: -; d_gene: -; CDR3nt: TGTGCCAGCACCCAAACCTCGGGTGCTTATGGCTACACCTTC; CDR3aa: CASTQTSGAYGYTF
j_gene: TRBJ1-5; v_gene: TRBV12-5; abundance: -; d_gene: TRBD1; CDR3nt: TGTGCTAGTGGTTCCCCCCAGGACAGGGTGGGGTATAGCAATCAGCCCCAGCATTTT; CDR3aa: CASGSPQDRVGYSNQPQHF
j_gene: TRBJ1-1; v_gene: TRBV7-3; abundance: -; d_gene: -; CDR3nt: TGTGCCAGCAGCTTAAATAACGCGGCGGCAGCTCAAGCTTTCTTT; CDR3aa: CASSLNNAAAAQAFF
j_gene: TRBJ1-2; v_gene: TRBV27; abundance: -; d_gene: -; CDR3nt: TGTGCCAGCAGTTCGGAGACAGATGGCTACACCTTC; CDR3aa: CASSSETDGYTF
j_gene: TRBJ2-7; v_gene: TRBV28; abundance: few; d_gene: -; CDR3nt: TGTGCCAGCAGTTTGTTTGGCGGGGGCCTCTACGAGCAGTACTTC; CDR3aa: CASSLFGGGLYEQYF
j_gene: TRBJ2-3; v_gene: TRBV4-2; abundance: -; d_gene: -; CDR3nt: TGTGCCAGCAGCATATTACGGGAAGGCACAGATACGCAGTATTTT; CDR3aa: CASSILREGTDTQYF
j_gene: TRBJ2-5; v_gene: TRBV7-7; abundance: -; d_gene: TRBD2; CDR3nt: TGTGCCAGCAGCCATGAGAACTGGCGGGGGGGCTCGGAGACCCAGTACTTC; CDR3aa: CASSHENWRGGSETQYF
j_gene: TRBJ2-5; v_gene: TRBV24-1; abundance: -; d_gene: TRBD1; CDR3nt: TGTGCCACCAGTGGGATGGACAGGGGAAACCAAGAGACCCAGTACTTC; CDR3aa: CATSGMDRGNQETQYF
j_gene: TRBJ2-5; v_gene: TRBV6-5; abundance: -; d_gene: -; CDR3nt: TGTGCCAGCACCTCTAGAGGGATAGAGACCCAGTACTTC; CDR3aa: CASTSRGIETQYF
j_gene: TRBJ2-3; v_gene: TRBV9; abundance: once; d_gene: -; CDR3nt: TGTGCCAGCAGCGTAGGACTAGAGACACAAGATACGCAGTATTTT; CDR3aa: CASSVGLETQDTQYF
j_gene: TRBJ1-3; v_gene: TRBV7-2; abundance: once; d_gene: -; CDR3nt: TGTGCCAGCAGCTTAGGATTCGGAGTTCCCACCATATATTTT; CDR3aa: CASSLGFGVPTIYF
j_gene: TRBJ2-7; v_gene: TRBV28; abundance: -; d_gene: TRBD2; CDR3nt: TGTGCCAGCAGTTTACGAGCGGGGGGGCCCTTGGAGCAGTACTTC; CDR3aa: CASSLRAGGPLEQYF
j_gene: TRBJ2-4; v_gene: TRBV7-9; abundance: -; d_gene: TRBD1; CDR3nt: TGTGCCAGCAGTCCCAGACAGGGAGATGGGGAATTATACTTC; CDR3aa: CASSPRQGDGELYF
j_gene: TRBJ1-1; v_gene: TRBV15; abundance: -; d_gene: -; CDR3nt: TGTGCCACCAGGCAGTTGGTTTCTTCCACTGAAGCTTTCTTT; CDR3aa: CATRQLVSSTEAFF
j_gene: TRBJ1-4; v_gene: TRBV9; abundance: -; d_gene: -; CDR3nt: TGTGCCAGCAGCGTCGGACACAGGGAAAAACTGTTTTTT; CDR3aa: CASSVGHREKLFF
j_gene: TRBJ2-2; v_gene: TRBV6-2/TRBV6-3; abundance: few; d_gene: TRBD2; CDR3nt: TGTGCCAGCAGTTATCCTAGCGGGAGAGGTACCGGGGAGCTGTTTTTT; CDR3aa: CASSYPSGRGTGELFF
j_gene: TRBJ2-1; v_gene: TRBV28; abundance: -; d_gene: -; CDR3nt: TGTGCCAGCAGTCACAAAAGCGGGACAAGCTCCTACAATGAGCAGTTCTTC; CDR3aa: CASSHKSGTSSYNEQFF
j_gene: TRBJ2-6; v_gene: TRBV5-4; abundance: -; d_gene: TRBD1; CDR3nt: TGTGCCAGCAGCCCTCAGGGGGCTGGGGCCAACGTCCTGACTTTC; CDR3aa: CASSPQGAGANVLTF
j_gene: TRBJ1-1; v_gene: TRBV5-1; abundance: -; d_gene: -; CDR3nt: TGCGCCAGCAGCTTGGCGGAGGGACGGAGCACTGAAGCTTTCTTT; CDR3aa: CASSLAEGRSTEAFF
j_gene: TRBJ2-7; v_gene: TRBV20-1; abundance: -; d_gene: -; CDR3nt: TGCAGTGCAGGTTCGGATCGGGTGACTTTC; CDR3aa: CSAGSDRVTF
j_gene: TRBJ1-2; v_gene: TRBV14; abundance: once; d_gene: -; CDR3nt: TGTGCCAGCAGCCGCAATACTTACTATGGCTACACCTTC; CDR3aa: CASSRNTYYGYTF
j_gene: TRBJ1-1; v_gene: TRBV2; abundance: -; d_gene: -; CDR3nt: TGTGCCAGCAGGGCCAGGGCTGAAGCTTTCTTT; CDR3aa: CASRARAEAFF
j_gene: TRBJ1-1; v_gene: TRBV7-2; abundance: once; d_gene: -; CDR3nt: TGTGCCAGCAGCTCCCCTTGGGGCGCTGAAGCTTTCTTT; CDR3aa: CASSSPWGAEAFF
j_gene: TRBJ2-7; v_gene: TRBV7-2; abundance: -; d_gene: -; CDR3nt: TGTGCCAGCAGCTTAGTTAACGGCTACGAGCAGTACTTC; CDR3aa: CASSLVNGYEQYF
j_gene: TRBJ2-2; v_gene: TRBV11-3; abundance: -; d_gene: TRBD1; CDR3nt: TGTGCCAGCAGCCCCGACAGGGTGGTTGACACCGGGGAGCTGTTTTTT; CDR3aa: CASSPDRVVDTGELFF
j_gene: TRBJ1-1; v_gene: TRBV7-9; abundance: -; d_gene: TRBD1; CDR3nt: TGTGCCAGCACCCGACAGGGGACGATGAACACTGAAGCTTTCTTT; CDR3aa: CASTRQGTMNTEAFF
j_gene: TRBJ1-2; v_gene: TRBV5-4; abundance: -; d_gene: TRBD1; CDR3nt: TGTGCCAGCAGCTTGCCGCGGTCAGGGGGTAGACATGGCTACACCTTC; CDR3aa: CASSLPRSGGRHGYTF
j_gene: TRBJ2-6; v_gene: TRBV2; abundance: -; d_gene: -; CDR3nt: TGTGCCACCGGAGGGGGCGACCTCTCTGGGGCCAACGTCCTGACTTTC; CDR3aa: CATGGGDLSGANVLTF
j_gene: TRBJ1-4; v_gene: TRBV4-1; abundance: -; d_gene: -; CDR3nt: TGCGCCAGCAGCCAAGAGTGGCAGGGTTATAATGAAAAACTGTTTTTT; CDR3aa: CASSQEWQGYNEKLFF
j_gene: TRBJ2-3; v_gene: TRBV28; abundance: -; d_gene: TRBD2; CDR3nt: TGTGCCAGCAGCCCCTTAAGGACGGGAGGGCGGTCAGATACGCAGTATTTT; CDR3aa: CASSPLRTGGRSDTQYF